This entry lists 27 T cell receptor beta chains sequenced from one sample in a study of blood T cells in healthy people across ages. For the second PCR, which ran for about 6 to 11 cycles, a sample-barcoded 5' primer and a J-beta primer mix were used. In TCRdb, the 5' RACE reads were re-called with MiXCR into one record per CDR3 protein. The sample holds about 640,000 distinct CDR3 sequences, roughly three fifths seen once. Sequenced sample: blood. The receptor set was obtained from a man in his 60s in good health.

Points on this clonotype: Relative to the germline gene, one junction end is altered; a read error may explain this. The CDR3 DNA is TGTGTCAGCAGCCAAGTGAGGGGACAGGGGGCAAATTCACCCCTCCACTTT. It codes for CVSSQVRGQGANSPLHF. The rearrangement uses TRBV3-1 and TRBJ1-6; 12 nucleotides line up with TRBD1. The germline CDR1 and CDR2 sequences are LGHDT and YNNKEL (reference sequence). There are 17 residues in the CDR3.

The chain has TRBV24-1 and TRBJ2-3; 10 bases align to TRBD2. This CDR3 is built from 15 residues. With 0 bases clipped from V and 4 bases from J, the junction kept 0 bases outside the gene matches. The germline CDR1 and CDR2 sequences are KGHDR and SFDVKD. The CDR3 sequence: CATSDLSGGADTQYF. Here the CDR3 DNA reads TGTGCCACCAGTGATTTGAGCGGGGGGGCAGATACGCAGTATTTT.

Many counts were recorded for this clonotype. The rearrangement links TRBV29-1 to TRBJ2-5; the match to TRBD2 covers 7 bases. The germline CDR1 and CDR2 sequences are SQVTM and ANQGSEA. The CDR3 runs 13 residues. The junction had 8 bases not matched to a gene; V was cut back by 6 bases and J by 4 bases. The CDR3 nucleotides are TGCAGCGTCGGGGGGACCCTCTCAGAGACCCAGTACTTC. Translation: CSVGGTLSETQYF.

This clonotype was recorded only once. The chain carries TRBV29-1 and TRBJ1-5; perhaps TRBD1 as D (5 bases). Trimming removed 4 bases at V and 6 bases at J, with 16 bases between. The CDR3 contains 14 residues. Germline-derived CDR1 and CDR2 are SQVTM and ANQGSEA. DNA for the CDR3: TGCAGCGTTGGAATGGCGGGGGTTAGTCAGCCCCAGCATTTT. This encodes CSVGMAGVSQPQHF.

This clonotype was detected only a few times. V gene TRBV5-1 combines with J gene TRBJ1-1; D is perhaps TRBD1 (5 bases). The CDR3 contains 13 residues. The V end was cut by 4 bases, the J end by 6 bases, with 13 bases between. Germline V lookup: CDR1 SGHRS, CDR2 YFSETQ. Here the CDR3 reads CASSVMGGSEAFF. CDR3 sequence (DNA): TGCGCCAGCAGCGTGATGGGGGGATCTGAAGCTTTCTTT.

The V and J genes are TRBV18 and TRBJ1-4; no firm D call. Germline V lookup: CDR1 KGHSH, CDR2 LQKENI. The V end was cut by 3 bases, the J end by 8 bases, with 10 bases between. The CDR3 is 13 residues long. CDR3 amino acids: CASSPAGREKLFF. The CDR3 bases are TGTGCCAGCTCACCGGCCGGGAGGGAAAAACTGTTTTTT.

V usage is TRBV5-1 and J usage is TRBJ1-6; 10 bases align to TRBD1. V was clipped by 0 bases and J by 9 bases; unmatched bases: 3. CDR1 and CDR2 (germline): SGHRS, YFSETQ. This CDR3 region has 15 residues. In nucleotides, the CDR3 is TGCGCCAGCAGCTTGGAGACAGGGGGCAGTTCACCCCTCCACTTT. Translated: CASSLETGGSSPLHF.

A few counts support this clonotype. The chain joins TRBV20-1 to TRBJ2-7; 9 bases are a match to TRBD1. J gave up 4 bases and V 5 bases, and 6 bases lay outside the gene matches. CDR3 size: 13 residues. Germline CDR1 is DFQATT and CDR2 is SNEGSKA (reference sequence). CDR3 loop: CSAGTGLGYEQYF. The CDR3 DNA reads TGCAGTGCTGGGACAGGGCTTGGGTACGAGCAGTACTTC.

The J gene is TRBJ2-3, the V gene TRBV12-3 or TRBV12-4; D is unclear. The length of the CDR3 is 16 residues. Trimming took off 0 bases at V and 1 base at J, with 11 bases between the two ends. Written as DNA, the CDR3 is TGTGCCAGCAGTTTAGCTGGGCGGAGCCGCACAGATACGCAGTATTTT. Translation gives CASSLAGRSRTDTQYF.

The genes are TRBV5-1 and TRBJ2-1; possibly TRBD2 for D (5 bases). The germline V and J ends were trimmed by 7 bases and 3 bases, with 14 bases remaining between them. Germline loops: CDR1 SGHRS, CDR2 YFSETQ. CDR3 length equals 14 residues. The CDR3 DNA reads TGCGCCAGCGGAGAGGGAGATAGCTACAATGAGCAGTTCTTC. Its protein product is CASGEGDSYNEQFF.

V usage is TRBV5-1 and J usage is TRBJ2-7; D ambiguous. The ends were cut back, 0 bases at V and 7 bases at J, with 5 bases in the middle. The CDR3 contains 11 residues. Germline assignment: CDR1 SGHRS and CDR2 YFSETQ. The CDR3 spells CASSLESEQYF. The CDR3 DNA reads TGCGCCAGCAGCTTGGAGAGTGAGCAGTACTTC.

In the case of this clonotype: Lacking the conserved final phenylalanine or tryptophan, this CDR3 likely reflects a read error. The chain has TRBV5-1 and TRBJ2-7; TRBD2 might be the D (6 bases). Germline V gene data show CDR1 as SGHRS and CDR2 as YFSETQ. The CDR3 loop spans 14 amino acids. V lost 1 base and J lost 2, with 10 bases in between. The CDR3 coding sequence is TGCGCCAGCAGCTTGCGGGGGAGGACCTACGAGCAGTACTTA. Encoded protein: CASSLRGRTYEQYL.

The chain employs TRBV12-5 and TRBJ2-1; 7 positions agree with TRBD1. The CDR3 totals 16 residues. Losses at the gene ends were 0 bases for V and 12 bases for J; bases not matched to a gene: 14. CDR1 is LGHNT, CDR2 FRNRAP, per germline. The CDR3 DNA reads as TGTGCTAGTGGTTTGGTACTAGGGGGCCTGGTCTCCCCGCAGTTCTTC. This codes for CASGLVLGGLVSPQFF.

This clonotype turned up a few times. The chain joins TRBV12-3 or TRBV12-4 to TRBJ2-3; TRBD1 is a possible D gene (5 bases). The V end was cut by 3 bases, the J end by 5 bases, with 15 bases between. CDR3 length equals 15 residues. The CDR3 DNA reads TGTGCCAGCAGTTTTTCCAGGGTGCCAGGAGATACGCAGTATTTT. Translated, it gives CASSFSRVPGDTQYF.

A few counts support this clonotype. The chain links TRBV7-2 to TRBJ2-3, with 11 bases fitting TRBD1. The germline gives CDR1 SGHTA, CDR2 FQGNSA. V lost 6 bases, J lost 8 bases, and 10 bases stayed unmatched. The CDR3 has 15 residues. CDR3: CASSVSGQGAGTQYF. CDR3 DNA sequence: TGTGCCAGCAGTGTTTCTGGACAGGGGGCCGGTACGCAGTATTTT.

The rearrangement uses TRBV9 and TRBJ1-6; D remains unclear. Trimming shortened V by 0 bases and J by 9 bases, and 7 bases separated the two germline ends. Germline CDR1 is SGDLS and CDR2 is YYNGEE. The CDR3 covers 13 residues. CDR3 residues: CASSVGGGSPLHF. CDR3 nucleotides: TGTGCCAGCAGCGTAGGGGGAGGTTCACCCCTCCACTTT.

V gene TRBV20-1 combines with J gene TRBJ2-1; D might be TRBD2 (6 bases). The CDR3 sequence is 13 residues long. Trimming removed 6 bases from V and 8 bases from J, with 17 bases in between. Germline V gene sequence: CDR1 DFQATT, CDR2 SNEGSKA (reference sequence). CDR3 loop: CSAGGTLRYEQFF. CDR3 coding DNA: TGCAGTGCAGGCGGGACTCTTAGGTATGAGCAGTTCTTC.

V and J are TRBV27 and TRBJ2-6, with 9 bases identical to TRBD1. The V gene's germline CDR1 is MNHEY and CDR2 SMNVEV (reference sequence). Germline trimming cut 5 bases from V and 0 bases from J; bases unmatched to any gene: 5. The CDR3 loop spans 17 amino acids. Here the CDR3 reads CASSPGQGISGANVLTF. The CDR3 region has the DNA TGTGCCAGCAGTCCAGGACAGGGGATCTCTGGGGCCAACGTCCTGACTTTC.

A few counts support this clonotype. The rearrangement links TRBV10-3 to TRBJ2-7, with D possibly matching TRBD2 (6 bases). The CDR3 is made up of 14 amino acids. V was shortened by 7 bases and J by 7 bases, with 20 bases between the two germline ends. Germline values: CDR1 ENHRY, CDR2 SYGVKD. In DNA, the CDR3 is TGTGCCATCAATCCGGGACTCACCTACAATGAGCAGTACTTC. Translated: CAINPGLTYNEQYF.

CDR3 coding DNA: TGTGCCAGCAGTTTTTCTAGAGGAACTGAAGCTTTCTTT. Encoded protein: CASSFSRGTEAFF. The chain carries TRBV12-3 or TRBV12-4 and TRBJ1-1; D not certain. The CDR3 spans 13 residues. The V gene lost 3 bases and the J gene lost 5 bases, with 10 bases spanning the gap.

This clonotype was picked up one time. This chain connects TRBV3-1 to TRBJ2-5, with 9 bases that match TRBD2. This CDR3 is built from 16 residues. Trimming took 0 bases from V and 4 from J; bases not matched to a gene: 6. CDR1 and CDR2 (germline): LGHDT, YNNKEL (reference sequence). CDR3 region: CASSQEGRGGLETQYF. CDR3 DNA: TGTGCCAGCAGCCAAGAGGGGCGGGGGGGCCTAGAGACCCAGTACTTC.

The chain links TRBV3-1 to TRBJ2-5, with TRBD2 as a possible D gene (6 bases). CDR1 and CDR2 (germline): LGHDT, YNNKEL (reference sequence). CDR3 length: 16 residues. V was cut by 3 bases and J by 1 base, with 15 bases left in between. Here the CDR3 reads CASSQGGLPSQETQYF. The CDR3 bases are TGTGCCAGCAGCCAGGGAGGACTCCCGTCCCAAGAGACCCAGTACTTC.

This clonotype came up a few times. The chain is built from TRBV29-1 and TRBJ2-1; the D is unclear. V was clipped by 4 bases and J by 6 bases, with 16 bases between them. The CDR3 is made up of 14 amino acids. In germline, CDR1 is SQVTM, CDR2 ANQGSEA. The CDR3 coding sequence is TGCAGCGTTGCCTCTGCTAGATTCCCCAATGAGCAGTTCTTC. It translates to CSVASARFPNEQFF.

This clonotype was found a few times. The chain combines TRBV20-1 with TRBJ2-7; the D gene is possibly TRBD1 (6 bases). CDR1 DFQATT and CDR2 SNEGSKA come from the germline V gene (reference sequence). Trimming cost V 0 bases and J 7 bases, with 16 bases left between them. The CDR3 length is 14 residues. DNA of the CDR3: TGCAGTGCTAGAGATCGAGCAGGGGCCGGGGAGCAGTACTTC. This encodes CSARDRAGAGEQYF.

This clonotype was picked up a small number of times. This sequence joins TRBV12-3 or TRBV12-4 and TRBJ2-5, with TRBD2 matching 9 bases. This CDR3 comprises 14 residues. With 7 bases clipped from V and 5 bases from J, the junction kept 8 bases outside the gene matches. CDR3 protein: CASNQAGGRETQYF. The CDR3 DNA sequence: TGTGCCAGCAATCAAGCGGGGGGACGGGAGACCCAGTACTTC.

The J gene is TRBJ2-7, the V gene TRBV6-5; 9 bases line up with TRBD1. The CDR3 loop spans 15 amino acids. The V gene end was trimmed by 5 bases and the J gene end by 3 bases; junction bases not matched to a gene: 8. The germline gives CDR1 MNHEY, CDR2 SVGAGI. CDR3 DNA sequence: TGTGCCAGCAGTGTAACCCCGGGACAGGGCTACGAGCAGTACTTC. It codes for CASSVTPGQGYEQYF.

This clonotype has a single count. CDR3 loop: CASSQELGVVQYF. CDR3 sequence (DNA): TGTGCCAGCAGCCAAGAGTTGGGCGTGGTGCAGTACTTC. The chain joins TRBV4-2 to TRBJ2-5; D call uncertain. CDR3 size: 13 residues. Germline V gene lookup returns CDR1 LGHNA and CDR2 YNFKEQ. The ends were cut back, 0 bases at V and 11 bases at J, with 13 bases in the middle.